This T cell receptor beta chain appears in the sequencing data of a study of cytomegalovirus exposure and HLA in healthy donors. Remarks on this clone: Its antigen is not known.

The PCR contained 60 Vbeta and 13 Jbeta primers. The data were produced by immunoSEQ multiplex PCR, yet TCRdb's version contains in-frame clones alone and is incomplete. The sample includes under 200,000 clones, 85% of them seen just once. Germline-derived CDR1 and CDR2 are MNHEY and SVGAGI. This CDR3 has 15 residues. Trimming shortened V by 6 bases and J by 0 bases, and 12 bases separated the two germline ends. Findings and caveats of the study: When analyzed later, a missense DCLRE1C variant was found to be linked to TCR beta V- and J-gene trimming. Across donors, sequencing depth was assumed by presence/absence analyses to be roughly uniform. Excluded were some V segments that proved indistinguishable, including TRBV6-2 and TRBV6-3.

The V gene is TRBV6-5, the J gene TRBJ2-4; D remains ambiguous. This clonotype was sampled from a woman between 45 and 65 years old in good health and CMV-seronegative. Sequenced: PBMCs. CDR3 nucleotide sequence: TGTGCCAGCAGCCCGGCGGCTCTAGCCAAAAACATTCAGTACTTC. It codes for CASSPAALAKNIQYF.